This T cell receptor beta chain was captured by sequencing in a study of blood T cell repertoires in COVID-19. Trimming cost V 5 bases and J 13 bases; bases outside gene matches: 3. This CDR3 is 11 amino acids long. The germline gives CDR1 MNHEY, CDR2 SMNVEV (reference sequence). Clones were read by immunoSEQ multiplex PCR, and TCRdb kept only the in-frame ones, dropping some. The sample shows approximately 170,000 clones, 80% to 90% of them seen only once. The specimen was peripheral blood. This sequence was found in a man younger than 35 who had recovered from COVID-19. The gene calls are TRBV27 and TRBJ2-1; 9 positions match TRBD2. The CDR3 bases are TGTGCCAGCAGTGTTAGCGGGAGACAGTTCTTC. It translates to CASSVSGRQFF.